The T cell receptor beta chain under discussion was sequenced for a study of blood T cell repertoires in COVID-19 (dated by TCRdb to the early 2020s). For context, the study as a whole: Samples covering the acute and convalescent phases of COVID-19 were provided by collaborators in the United States, Italy and Spain. The material from the prospective study consisted of cDNA or gDNA derived from T cells, B-cell-depleted T cells, or PBMCs. Subjects who had been exposed to COVID-19, were actively infected with it, or had recovered from it provided the deeply sampled blood TCRbeta repertoires that made up the dataset. A freely available public database, intended as a resource for researchers studying the immune response to SARS-CoV-2, is where the repertoires were released. The samples were drawn from two sources: the first 160 participants of the ongoing ImmuneRACE study, and over 1,000 subjects contributed by 6 global collaborators. The sample metadata nearly always contained a de-identified subject ID, COVID-19 status, age in years and sex. Where available, HLA class I and class II types were taken from metadata supplied by the sample provider and were not determined by assay-based typing.

Here is what the overall study found, with its caveats: Clinical and demographic metadata were provided uncurated, with the amount varying by source and participant.

TCRbeta CDR3 regions were amplified from genomic DNA by means of the immunoSEQ Assay, a bias-controlled multiplex PCR. The original methods were these. Nucleated cell counts per sample were estimated from amplification of reference gene primers within the assay. To quantify the absolute abundance of each unique TCRbeta CDR3 rearrangement, sequence reads were collapsed and filtered. For each sample, productive Simpson clonality was calculated as the square root of Simpson's diversity index over productive rearrangements. The clones in this table, taken by TCRdb from immuneACCESS, are in-frame only. Not every clone is retained; where verified, under half of the shortfall comes from an unresolved V gene, and the cause of the rest is unknown. The DNA was the basis for D and trimming; V, J and clone size are from that table. Present in this sample are about 140,000 clones, more than 65% of which were seen just once. In total, the top ten clones hold under 4.5% of the sample.

Each collaborating institution followed its own protocols to collect whole blood in K2EDTA tubes. For TCRbeta analysis, collaborator samples were shipped as frozen whole blood, as isolated PBMCs, or as DNA extracted from either sample type. In regard to this clone: Its antigen is still unknown. Within one base of it there is no much larger clone, and no base qualities were kept.

V is pared back by 5 bases and J by 4 bases, with 9 bases lying between the germline termini. The CDR3 spans 13 residues, from the cysteine through the phenylalanine. Solely the CDR3 DNA is kept, with 39 bases framed from the first base. The germline V gene provides CDR1 KGHSH and CDR2 LQKENI. Sequences were obtained from peripheral blood. The rearrangement joined TRBV18 to TRBJ1-3, with no D gene named confidently. This TCR derives from a woman aged 55-75 years with acute or convalescent COVID-19. The DNA reads TGTGCCAGCTCAAACGAGGGAGGAAACACCATATATTTT. Its coded protein is CASSNEGGNTIYF.